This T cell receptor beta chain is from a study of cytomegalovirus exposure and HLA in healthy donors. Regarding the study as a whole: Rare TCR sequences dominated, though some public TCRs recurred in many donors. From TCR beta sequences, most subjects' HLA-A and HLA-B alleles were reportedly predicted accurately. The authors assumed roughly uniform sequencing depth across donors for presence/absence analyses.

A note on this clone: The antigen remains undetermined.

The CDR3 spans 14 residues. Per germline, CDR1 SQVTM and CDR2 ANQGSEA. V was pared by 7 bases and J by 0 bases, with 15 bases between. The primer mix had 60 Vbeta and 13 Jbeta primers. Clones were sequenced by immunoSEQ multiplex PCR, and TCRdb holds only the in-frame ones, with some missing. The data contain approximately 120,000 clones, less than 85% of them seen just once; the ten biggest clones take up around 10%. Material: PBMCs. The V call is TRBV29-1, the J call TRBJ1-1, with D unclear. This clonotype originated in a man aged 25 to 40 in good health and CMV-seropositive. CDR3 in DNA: TGCAGCGCGACTATAGGGCAGTTGAACACTGAAGCTTTCTTT. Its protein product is CSATIGQLNTEAFF.